Below, 23 T cell receptor beta chains from the same sample are listed, as sequenced in a study of identical twins. TCRdb ran MiXCR on the 5' RACE reads and lists one entry per CDR3 protein. The sample has more than 600,000 distinct CDR3 sequences; 15% to 20% are singletons. This sample was shared with a second study, whose subject was T cells expressing NK-cell markers.

The sample comprised PBMCs. These receptor sequences come from a woman aged 18-30 years in good health.

The chain uses TRBV25-1 and TRBJ2-3; TRBD1 might be the D (6 bases). Between the trimmed V and J ends, which lost 2 bases and 7 bases, there was a span of 7 bases. Germline loops: CDR1 MGHDK, CDR2 SYGVNS. The CDR3 covers 12 residues. CDR3 in DNA: TGTGCCAGCAGTGAAGGGGGCCATACGCAGTATTTT. Translated: CASSEGGHTQYF.

The genes are TRBV5-1 and TRBJ2-5; TRBD1 aligns across 8 bases. With 4 bases clipped from V and 3 bases from J, the junction kept 8 bases outside the gene matches. Germline V gene lookup returns CDR1 SGHRS and CDR2 YFSETQ. This CDR3 contains 15 residues. The CDR3 coding sequence is TGCGCCAGCAGCAAATCCGGGACAGGAGAAGAGACCCAGTACTTC. This encodes CASSKSGTGEETQYF.

The chain has TRBV18 and TRBJ1-2; D not resolved. The CDR3 spans 15 residues. Germline CDR1 KGHSH, CDR2 LQKENI. The V end lost 2 bases, the J end lost 0 bases, and 10 bases lay between the germline ends. DNA of the CDR3: TGTGCCAGCTCACCAAGGAGGGAAGCTAACTATGGCTACACCTTC. This translates into CASSPRREANYGYTF.

The rearrangement joins TRBV20-1 to TRBJ2-5; 9 bases match TRBD2. Germline assignment: CDR1 DFQATT and CDR2 SNEGSKA (reference sequence). There are 13 residues in the CDR3. V shed 5 bases, J shed 2 bases, and the junction held 3 bases outside the gene matches. Written as DNA, the CDR3 is TGCAGTGCTCTTGCGGGGGGGCAAGAGACCCAGTACTTC. Translation gives CSALAGGQETQYF.

The chain carries TRBV5-1 and TRBJ2-3; D perhaps matches TRBD2 (5 bases). Germline V gives CDR1 SGHRS, CDR2 YFSETQ. V lost 0 bases and J 7 bases, leaving 9 bases between the germline ends. The CDR3 length is 13 residues. CDR3 sequence reads: CASSLEAGNTQYF. CDR3 bases: TGCGCCAGCAGCTTGGAAGCCGGGAATACGCAGTATTTT.

The chain joins TRBV20-1 to TRBJ2-3; D not resolved. V lost 4 bases, J lost 6 bases, and 14 bases lay in between. The CDR3 contains 13 residues. Germline V lookup: CDR1 DFQATT, CDR2 SNEGSKA (reference sequence). CDR3: CSAKAWAWDTQYF. CDR3 coding DNA: TGCAGTGCTAAAGCGTGGGCGTGGGATACGCAGTATTTT.

In its sample, this clonotype was seen a few times. This rearrangement joins TRBV6-5 to TRBJ2-2; 9 positions agree with TRBD1. Germline CDR1 and CDR2: MNHEY and SVGAGI. The CDR3 consists of 15 residues. V was pared by 0 bases and J by 8 bases, with 4 bases of the junction left unmatched. This CDR3 is CASSYSGQGRGELFF. The CDR3 region has the DNA TGTGCCAGCAGTTACTCGGGACAGGGAAGAGGGGAGCTGTTTTTT.

The chain joins TRBV7-2 to TRBJ2-1; a weak D match, TRBD2 (6 bases). This CDR3 is 15 amino acids long. Trimming removed 4 bases at V and 6 bases at J, with 16 bases between. Germline V gene lookup returns CDR1 SGHTA and CDR2 FQGNSA. This CDR3 reads CASSYPSGLGNEQFF. CDR3 coding DNA: TGTGCCAGCAGCTACCCCAGCGGGTTGGGCAATGAGCAGTTCTTC.

The V gene is TRBV11-2, the J gene TRBJ2-5; TRBD2 agrees at 11 bases. The CDR3 runs to 22 residues. The germline V gene has CDR1 SGHAT and CDR2 FQNNGV. Trimming removed 2 bases from V and 5 bases from J; junction bases left unmatched: 25. This chain's CDR3 is CASSLIFIGATSGISTGETQYF. CDR3 DNA: TGTGCCAGCAGCTTAATCTTCATTGGGGCGACTAGCGGGATCTCCACGGGGGAGACCCAGTACTTC. Filled out from reference TRBV11-2 and TRBJ2-5, the complete variable domain reads EAGVAQSPRYKIIEKRQSVAFWCNPISGHATLYWYQQILGQGPKLLIQFQNNGVVDDSQLPKDRFSAERLKGVDSTLKIQPAKLEDSAVYLCASSLIFIGATSGISTGETQYFGPGTRLLVL.

The rearrangement joins TRBV7-9 to TRBJ2-1; D may be TRBD2 (6 bases). Germline CDR1 is SEHNR and CDR2 is FQNEAQ (reference sequence). The ends were cut back, 7 bases at V and 3 bases at J, with 16 bases in the middle. The CDR3 spans 15 residues. The CDR3 DNA follows: TGTGCCAGCACTTCGGAGGGTCTGGTCTACAATGAGCAGTTCTTC. It encodes CASTSEGLVYNEQFF.

In its sample, this clonotype was seen many times. This chain uses TRBV10-3 with TRBJ2-7, with TRBD2 matching 9 bases. V lost 7 bases, J lost 3 bases, and 4 bases stayed unmatched. The CDR3 is made up of 13 amino acids. Germline V gene lookup returns CDR1 ENHRY and CDR2 SYGVKD. As DNA, the CDR3 is TGTGCCATCAAGGGGACTAGCCTCTACGAGCAGTACTTC. Protein product: CAIKGTSLYEQYF.

This clonotype was counted between two and nine times. The chain employs TRBV6-1 and TRBJ2-7; D call uncertain. The CDR3 is made up of 15 amino acids. Trimming removed 7 bases at V and 2 bases at J, with 18 bases between. Germline loops: CDR1 MNHNS, CDR2 SASEGT. The CDR3 DNA is TGTGCCAGCACCCCCCCTGGCGGATTGGCCTACGAGCAGTACTTC. This encodes CASTPPGGLAYEQYF.

The CDR3 sequence is CASSARTSTDTQYF. The CDR3 coding sequence is TGCGCCAGCAGCGCTCGAACTAGCACAGATACGCAGTATTTT. This chain links TRBV5-1 with TRBJ2-3; D is ambiguous. The CDR3 totals 14 residues. Trimming shortened V by 4 bases and J by 0 bases, and 9 bases separated the two germline ends. CDR1 and CDR2 (germline): SGHRS, YFSETQ.

This chain joins TRBV29-1 and TRBJ2-1, with D possibly matching TRBD2 (5 bases). This CDR3 has 10 residues. The V end was cut by 5 bases, the J end by 7 bases, with 6 bases between. Germline V gives CDR1 SQVTM, CDR2 ANQGSEA. CDR3 sequence: CSVWRNEQFF. CDR3 sequence (DNA): TGCAGCGTTTGGAGGAATGAGCAGTTCTTC.

There are many counts of this clonotype. V usage is TRBV5-1 and J usage is TRBJ2-1; D is unclear. There are 15 residues in the CDR3. Trimming left V 1 base short and J 0 bases short, with 8 bases between. Per the germline V gene, CDR1 is SGHRS and CDR2 is YFSETQ. CDR3 loop: CASSLSTSSYNEQFF. The CDR3 nucleotides are TGCGCCAGCAGCTTGTCTACCAGCTCCTACAATGAGCAGTTCTTC.

There are a few counts of this clonotype. The rearrangement joins TRBV3-1 to TRBJ2-5, with 10 positions matching TRBD2. CDR1 is LGHDT and CDR2 is YNNKEL in the germline V gene (reference sequence). The J segment lost 4 bases and the V segment lost 0 bases, leaving 5 bases of the junction unmatched. This CDR3 comprises 16 residues. The CDR3 protein is CASSQDPLAGVETQYF. For the CDR3, the DNA is TGTGCCAGCAGCCAAGATCCCCTAGCGGGAGTAGAGACCCAGTACTTC.

J is TRBJ2-5 and V is TRBV2, with D possibly TRBD1 on 6 matching bases. The CDR3 is 13 residues long. Germline V gene sequence: CDR1 SNHLY, CDR2 FYNNEI. V gave up 8 bases and J gave up 0 bases, with 10 bases separating them. In DNA, the CDR3 is TGTGCCAGCGGGACATCGTACCAAGAGACCCAGTACTTC. It codes for CASGTSYQETQYF.

This clonotype was seen a handful of times. J is TRBJ2-1 and V is TRBV27, with a tentative D call TRBD1 (5 bases). The CDR3 is made up of 17 amino acids. The germline V and J ends were trimmed by 5 bases and 3 bases, with 20 bases remaining between them. The germline V gene encodes CDR1 MNHEY and CDR2 SMNVEV (reference sequence). The CDR3 bases are TGTGCCAGCAGTCCGAGGAATCTTGGGCAGGGCTACAATGAGCAGTTCTTC. It translates to CASSPRNLGQGYNEQFF.

The chain is built from TRBV6-1 and TRBJ2-7; TRBD2 aligns across 8 bases. This CDR3 has 13 amino acids. Germline loops: CDR1 MNHNS, CDR2 SASEGT. In nucleotides, the CDR3 is TGTGCCAGCAGTGAAGATTGGACGGGAGGGCCGTTGGTG. This codes for CASSEDWTGGPLV.

V usage is TRBV11-1 and J usage is TRBJ2-3, with a tentative D call TRBD1 (6 bases). Per the germline V gene, CDR1 is SGHAT and CDR2 is FQDESV (reference sequence). Trimming shortened V by 5 bases and J by 3 bases, and 18 bases separated the two germline ends. The CDR3 has 16 residues. The DNA for the CDR3 is TGTGCCAGCAGCACCGGGTCTTACAGGGAGACAGATACGCAGTATTTT. Translation gives CASSTGSYRETDTQYF.

This clonotype was recorded at least ten times. The J gene is TRBJ2-1, the V gene TRBV20-1; 10 nucleotides agree with TRBD2. Looked up from germline, CDR1 is DFQATT and CDR2 is SNEGSKA (reference sequence). The CDR3 contains 15 residues. The J segment lost 8 bases and the V segment lost 0 bases, leaving 7 bases of the junction unmatched. CDR3 bases: TGCAGTGCTAGAGATGTCCTAGCGGGAGATTATGAGCAGTTCTTC. Translation: CSARDVLAGDYEQFF.

This clonotype was observed a handful of times. V usage is TRBV20-1 and J usage is TRBJ2-7; TRBD1 aligns across 9 bases. The germline V gene encodes CDR1 DFQATT and CDR2 SNEGSKA (reference sequence). The trim removed 0 bases at V and 7 bases at J, leaving 10 bases unmatched. CDR3 length: 15 residues. As DNA, the CDR3 is TGCAGTGCTAGAGACAGAGCCGGGACAGGGTCTGAGCAGTACTTC. Protein: CSARDRAGTGSEQYF.

The gene calls are TRBV10-3 and TRBJ1-1, with TRBD1 matching over 9 bases. This CDR3 has 14 amino acids. The V and J ends lost 8 bases and 6 bases, in that order; junction bases with no gene match: 10. In germline, CDR1 is ENHRY, CDR2 SYGVKD. The CDR3 sequence is CAIGGTGLYSEAFF. The CDR3 nucleotides read TGTGCCATCGGGGGGACAGGGCTATACTCTGAAGCTTTCTTT.